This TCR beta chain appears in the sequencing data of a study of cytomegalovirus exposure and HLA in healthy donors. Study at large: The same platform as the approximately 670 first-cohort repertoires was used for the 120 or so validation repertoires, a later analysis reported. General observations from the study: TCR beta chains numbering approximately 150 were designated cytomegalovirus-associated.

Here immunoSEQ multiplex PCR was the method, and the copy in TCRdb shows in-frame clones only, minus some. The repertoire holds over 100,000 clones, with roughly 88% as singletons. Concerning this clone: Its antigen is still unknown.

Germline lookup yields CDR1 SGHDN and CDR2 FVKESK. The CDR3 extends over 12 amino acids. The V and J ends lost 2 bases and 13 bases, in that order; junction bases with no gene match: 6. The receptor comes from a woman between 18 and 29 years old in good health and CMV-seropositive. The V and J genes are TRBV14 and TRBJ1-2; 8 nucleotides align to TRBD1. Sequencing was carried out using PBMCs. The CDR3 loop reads CASSQFDRGGTF. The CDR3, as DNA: TGTGCCAGCAGCCAATTTGACAGGGGAGGCACCTTC. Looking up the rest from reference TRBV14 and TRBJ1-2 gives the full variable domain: EAGVTQFPSHSVIEKGQTVTLRCDPISGHDNLYWYRRVMGKEIKFLLHFVKESKQDESGMPNNRFLAERTGGTYSTLKVQPAELEDSGVYFCASSQFDRGGTFGSGTRLTVV.